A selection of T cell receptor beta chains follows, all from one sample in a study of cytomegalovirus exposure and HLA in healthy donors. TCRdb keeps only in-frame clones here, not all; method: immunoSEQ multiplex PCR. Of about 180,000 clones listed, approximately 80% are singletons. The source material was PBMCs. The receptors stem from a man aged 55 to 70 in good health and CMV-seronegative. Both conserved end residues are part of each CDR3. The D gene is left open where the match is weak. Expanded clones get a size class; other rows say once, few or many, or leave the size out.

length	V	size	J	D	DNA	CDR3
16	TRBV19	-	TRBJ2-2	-	TGTGCCAGTAGTATATGGCGGGACCAGATTACCGGGGAGCTGTTTTTT	CASSIWRDQITGELFF
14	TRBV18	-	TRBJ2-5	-	TGTGCCAGCTCACCGCTACGGCAGGAAGAGACCCAGTACTTC	CASSPLRQEETQYF
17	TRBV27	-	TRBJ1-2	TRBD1	TGTGCCAGCAGTTTACTACGTCTGGGACAGGGTCCCTCGAGCTACCCCTTC	CASSLLRLGQGPSSYPF
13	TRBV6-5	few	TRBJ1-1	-	TGTGCCAGCAGCTTGGGACTCAGCACTGAAGCTTTCTTT	CASSLGLSTEAFF
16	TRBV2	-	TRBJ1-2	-	TGTGCCAGCAGTGAAGTAAGACAGGCGAATCACTATGGCTACACCTTC	CASSEVRQANHYGYTF
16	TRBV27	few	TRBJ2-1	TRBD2	TGTGCCAGCAGTTATAACGGGCGGGGGGATTACAATGAGCAGTTCTTC	CASSYNGRGDYNEQFF
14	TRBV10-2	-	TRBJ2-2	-	TGCGCCAGCAGAACGACAGTGAACACCGGGGAGCTGTTTTTT	CASRTTVNTGELFF
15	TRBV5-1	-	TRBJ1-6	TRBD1	TGCGCCAGCAGCGAGAGGGGACAGGGGAATTCACCCCTCCACTTT	CASSERGQGNSPLHF
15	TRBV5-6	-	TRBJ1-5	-	TGTGCCAGCAGCTTGGGCAGGTATAGCAATCAGCCCCAGCATTTT	CASSLGRYSNQPQHF
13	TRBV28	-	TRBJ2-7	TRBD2	TGTGCCAGCAGGAGACCAGCGGGAGGCGAGCAGTACTTC	CASRRPAGGEQYF
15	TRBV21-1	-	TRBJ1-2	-	TGTGCCAGCAGCCCCCGACGAGACAAGAACTATGGCTACACCTTC	CASSPRRDKNYGYTF
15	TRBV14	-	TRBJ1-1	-	TGTGCCAGCAGCCCCAGACGGGGTGTAGACACTGAAGCTTTCTTT	CASSPRRGVDTEAFF
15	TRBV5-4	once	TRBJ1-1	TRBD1	TGTGCCAGCAGCCCTGGACAGGGAGGGATCACTGAAGCTTTCTTT	CASSPGQGGITEAFF